Presented here are 22 T cell receptor beta chains from one specimen sequenced in a study of neurological immune-mediated disorders. TCRdb called the 5' RACE reads again in MiXCR, with one record for every CDR3 protein. The sample lists under 45,000 distinct CDR3 sequences; about 22% were seen once. Documented time point: technical triplicate 3. The sample consisted of PBMCs. These TCRs come from a man aged 55 to 70 with HTLV-1-associated myelopathy (HAM/TSP).

This clonotype was found a few times. The chain carries TRBV15 and TRBJ1-2, with 8 bases that match TRBD1. V was clipped by 3 bases and J by 4 bases; unmatched bases: 4. The CDR3 length is 14 residues. Germline CDR1 LNHNV, CDR2 YYDKDF (reference sequence). CDR3 bases: TGTGCCACCAGCAGTCACGGGACAGGCTATGGCTACACCTTC. As protein: CATSSHGTGYGYTF. Full variable domain (rest looked up from reference TRBV15 and TRBJ1-2): DAMVIQNPRYQVTQFGKPVTLSCSQTLNHNVMYWYQQKSSQAPKLLFHYYDKDFNNEADTPDNFQSRRPNTSFCFLDIRSPGLGDTAMYLCATSSHGTGYGYTFGSGTRLTVV.

The table lists this clonotype with many counts. The gene calls are TRBV12-3 or TRBV12-4 and TRBJ2-5; TRBD1 or TRBD2 may be the D gene (6 bases each). This CDR3 spans 15 amino acids. V gave up 7 bases and J gave up 5 bases, with 20 bases separating them. CDR3 coding DNA: TGTGCCAGCACCCTGGGAGGACAGACCGCGGAGACCCAGTACTTC. It is translated as CASTLGGQTAETQYF.

This clonotype was counted ten times or more. The V and J genes are TRBV12-3 or TRBV12-4 and TRBJ2-5; unclear D gene. Trimming cost V 3 bases and J 2 bases, with 10 bases left between them. The CDR3 has 14 residues. CDR3 DNA: TGTGCCAGCAGTTTTTGGGCGGATCAAGAGACCCAGTACTTC. Its protein is CASSFWADQETQYF.

This clonotype has at least ten counts. The genes are TRBV7-2 and TRBJ2-1; tentative D call: TRBD2 (6 bases). V dropped 0 bases and J dropped 2 bases, with 11 bases sitting between them. The length of the CDR3 is 16 residues. In germline, CDR1 is SGHTA, CDR2 FQGNSA. CDR3 sequence (DNA): TGTGCCAGCAGCTTAGCCGGGAGTAGAACCTACAATGAGCAGTTCTTC. Translated, it gives CASSLAGSRTYNEQFF.

This clonotype was counted ten times or more. CDR3 in DNA: TGCGCCAGCAGCTTGGGTGGCAGGGGGGCCACAGATACGCAGTATTTT. Amino acid sequence: CASSLGGRGATDTQYF. The chain recombines TRBV5-1 with TRBJ2-3; tentatively, D is TRBD1 (7 bases). The CDR3 totals 16 residues. Trimming cost V 0 bases and J 2 bases, with 13 bases left between them. Germline V gives CDR1 SGHRS, CDR2 YFSETQ.

This clonotype was seen a single time. One end of the junction is discordant with germline, which a read error may explain. The CDR3 region has the DNA TGTACCAGCAGCGAAGTTGAGGGTTACACTGAAGCTTCCTTT. This encodes CTSSEVEGYTEASF. The rearrangement uses TRBV28 and TRBJ1-1; D not certain. Germline V gene sequence: CDR1 MDHEN, CDR2 SYDVKM. CDR3 size: 14 residues. Together with reference TRBV28 and TRBJ1-1, the CDR3 gives the full variable domain: DVKVTQSSRYLVKRTGEKVFLECVQDMDHENMFWYRQDPGLGLRLIYFSYDVKMKEKGDIPEGYSVSREKKERFSLILESASTNQTSMYLCTSSEVEGYTEASFGQGTRLTVV.

This rearrangement joins TRBV6-6 to TRBJ2-7; 13 bases are shared with TRBD2. The CDR3 totals 18 residues. With 0 bases clipped from V and 4 bases from J, the junction kept 9 bases outside the gene matches. Germline V lookup: CDR1 MNHNY, CDR2 SVGAGI (reference sequence). The CDR3 nucleotides are TGTGCCAGCAGTTACTCGAGACTAGCGGGAGGCAACCCATACGAGCAGTACTTC. This sequence encodes CASSYSRLAGGNPYEQYF.

This clonotype appeared once. The chain recombines TRBV29-1 with TRBJ1-4; no clear D. The CDR3 is made up of 13 amino acids. Germline CDR1 and CDR2: SQVTM and ANQGSEA. The V end lost 4 bases, the J end lost 7 bases, and 13 bases lay between the germline ends. CDR3 sequence reads: CSVVSLVGEKLFF. CDR3 sequence (DNA): TGCAGCGTTGTCAGTCTTGTGGGTGAAAAACTGTTTTTT.

This clonotype was observed many times. The chain uses TRBV5-1 and TRBJ2-1; D is uncertain. This CDR3 comprises 14 residues. The V end lost 4 bases, the J end lost 1 base, and 9 bases lay between the germline ends. In germline, CDR1 is SGHRS, CDR2 YFSETQ. DNA of the CDR3: TGCGCCAGCAGCCAGGAGATATCCTACAATGAGCAGTTCTTC. It is translated as CASSQEISYNEQFF. The whole variable domain, filled in from reference TRBV5-1 and TRBJ2-1, reads KAGVTQTPRYLIKTRGQQVTLSCSPISGHRSVSWYQQTPGQGLQFLFEYFSETQRNKGNFPGRFSGRQFSNSRSEMNVSTLELGDSALYLCASSQEISYNEQFFGPGTRLTVL.

This clonotype was seen at least ten times. The chain has TRBV5-1 and TRBJ2-3; 7 bases align to TRBD2. Germline V lookup: CDR1 SGHRS, CDR2 YFSETQ. CDR3 length equals 14 residues. J was trimmed by 6 bases and V by 4 bases; bases with no gene match: 8. CDR3: CASSDGLVLDTQYF. The CDR3 DNA reads as TGCGCCAGCAGCGATGGACTAGTTCTGGATACGCAGTATTTT.

This clonotype was recorded many times. V gene TRBV5-1 combines with J gene TRBJ2-7; 12 bases fit TRBD2. Per germline, CDR1 SGHRS and CDR2 YFSETQ. After removal of 0 bases from V and 3 bases from J, the junction contained 4 bases not matched to a gene. This CDR3 is built from 16 residues. The CDR3 sequence: CASSLVATSGSYEQYF. For the CDR3, the DNA is TGCGCCAGCAGCTTGGTTGCGACTAGCGGGAGCTACGAGCAGTACTTC.

This clonotype was observed at least ten times. V gene TRBV7-8 combines with J gene TRBJ1-2, with 7 bases matching TRBD1. This CDR3 is 13 amino acids long. J lost 3 bases, V lost 2 bases, and 0 bases had no gene match. Germline CDR1 is SGHVS and CDR2 is FQNEAQ. DNA for the CDR3: TGTGCCAGCAGCTTACAGGGGGACTATGGCTACACCTTC. The encoded protein is CASSLQGDYGYTF. Together with reference TRBV7-8 and TRBJ1-2, the CDR3 gives the full variable domain: GAGVSQSPRYKVAKRGQDVALRCDPISGHVSLFWYQQALGQGPEFLTYFQNEAQLDKSGLPSDRFFAERPEGSVSTLKIQRTQQEDSAVYLCASSLQGDYGYTFGSGTRLTVV.

Ten or more counts support this clonotype. The chain employs TRBV5-1 and TRBJ1-5; weak D call: TRBD1 (5 bases). The CDR3 loop spans 13 amino acids. V was shortened by 4 bases and J by 2 bases, with 7 bases between the two germline ends. The V gene's germline CDR1 is SGHRS and CDR2 YFSETQ. CDR3 sequence (DNA): TGCGCCAGCAGCGGGGACGGCAATCAGCCCCAGCATTTT. This translates into CASSGDGNQPQHF. The full variable domain, completed using reference TRBV5-1 and TRBJ1-5, is KAGVTQTPRYLIKTRGQQVTLSCSPISGHRSVSWYQQTPGQGLQFLFEYFSETQRNKGNFPGRFSGRQFSNSRSEMNVSTLELGDSALYLCASSGDGNQPQHFGDGTRLSIL.

CDR3 protein: CASSIRGSGTYEQYF. The CDR3, as DNA: TGCGCCAGCAGTATTAGAGGTAGCGGTACCTACGAGCAGTACTTC. The rearrangement uses TRBV5-1 and TRBJ2-7; the D gene is possibly TRBD2 (6 bases). Germline assignment: CDR1 SGHRS and CDR2 YFSETQ. The CDR3 loop spans 15 amino acids. V lost 5 bases and J 2 bases, leaving 17 bases between the germline ends.

This clonotype has a count of ten or more. The rearrangement joins TRBV12-3 or TRBV12-4 to TRBJ1-6; maybe TRBD1 (5 bases). V was pared by 5 bases and J by 5 bases, with 13 bases between. The CDR3 sequence is 15 residues long. CDR3 in DNA: TGTGCCAGCAGTACCCGGGGGAGCCATAATTCACCCCTCCACTTT. This gives the protein CASSTRGSHNSPLHF.

This clonotype appeared many times. The chain uses TRBV6-6 and TRBJ1-5, with 8 nucleotides matching TRBD1. Germline V gives CDR1 MNHNY, CDR2 SVGAGI (reference sequence). Trimming took 5 bases from V and 2 from J; bases not matched to a gene: 5. This CDR3 is built from 15 residues. CDR3: CASSVGQGGNQPQHF. CDR3 sequence (DNA): TGTGCCAGCAGTGTAGGACAGGGAGGCAATCAGCCCCAGCATTTT.

This clonotype has a single count. This sequence joins TRBV18 and TRBJ2-3; 13 bases map to TRBD2. There are 19 residues in the CDR3. V lost 3 bases to trimming and J lost 3 bases; unmatched junction nucleotides: 12. Germline lookup yields CDR1 KGHSH and CDR2 LQKENI. This CDR3 is CASSPTPTSGGAWTDTQYF. The DNA for the CDR3 is TGTGCCAGCTCACCTACCCCAACTAGCGGGGGGGCTTGGACAGATACGCAGTATTTT.

This clonotype came up many times. The chain has TRBV20-1 and TRBJ1-2; D is unclear. CDR1 and CDR2 (germline): DFQATT, SNEGSKA (reference sequence). This CDR3 is built from 12 residues. V was cut by 3 bases and J by 1 base, with 6 bases left in between. CDR3 sequence reads: CSASDVNYGYTF. CDR3 bases: TGCAGTGCTAGCGACGTTAACTATGGCTACACCTTC.

This clonotype showed up many times. V usage is TRBV20-1 and J usage is TRBJ1-6; TRBD1 matches at 8 bases. This CDR3 is built from 16 residues. Germline assignment: CDR1 DFQATT and CDR2 SNEGSKA (reference sequence). J was trimmed by 9 bases and V by 0 bases; bases with no gene match: 10. The CDR3: CSARDRGRGLSSPLHF. The CDR3 DNA reads TGCAGTGCTAGAGATAGAGGCAGGGGGCTGAGTTCACCCCTCCACTTT.

This clonotype was counted at least ten times. This chain connects TRBV6-6 to TRBJ1-1; 7 bases are a match to TRBD1. The V segment lost 4 bases and the J segment 6 bases; nucleotides outside the gene matches: 14. The germline V gene encodes CDR1 MNHNY and CDR2 SVGAGI (reference sequence). The length of the CDR3 is 16 residues. This CDR3 reads CASSSPPTGHGSEAFF. As DNA, the CDR3 is TGTGCCAGCAGTTCACCTCCGACAGGGCACGGTTCTGAAGCTTTCTTT.

The J gene is TRBJ1-1, the V gene TRBV5-1; possibly TRBD1 for D (6 bases). V was trimmed by 0 bases and J by 4 bases, leaving 13 bases between them. This CDR3 is built from 15 residues. Germline assignment: CDR1 SGHRS and CDR2 YFSETQ. In DNA form, the CDR3 reads TGCGCCAGCAGCTTGGAGGGGGATAGGAGCACTGAAGCTTTCTTT. Residues: CASSLEGDRSTEAFF.

This clonotype has at least ten counts. V usage is TRBV12-3 or TRBV12-4 and J usage is TRBJ1-4; D is perhaps TRBD1 (6 bases). The CDR3 extends over 14 amino acids. Trimming removed 5 bases at V and 7 bases at J, with 14 bases between. The CDR3 sequence: CASSTDSTGEKLFF. The CDR3 DNA is TGTGCCAGCAGTACGGACAGTACTGGTGAAAAACTGTTTTTT.